These 26 T cell receptor beta chains were all obtained from the same sample, sequenced in a study of T cell repertoires in cytomegalovirus infection. MiXCR was run by TCRdb on the reads, yielding one entry per CDR3 protein. Found here are a few hundred thousand distinct CDR3 sequences, 9% to 9.5% of them singletons; the top ten hold over 3.5%. The source material was PBMCs. Receptors were obtained from a human donor in good health (CMV status not recorded). Some clones in this sample may be carry-over from other donors' samples.

This clonotype was counted many times. This chain uses TRBV7-2 with TRBJ1-2; D remains ambiguous. Germline-derived CDR1 and CDR2 are SGHTA and FQGNSA. The CDR3 has 14 amino acids. Deletions cut 2 bases from V and 4 bases from J, with 11 bases between. CDR3 protein: CASSLIERTYGYTF. The DNA of the CDR3 is TGTGCCAGCAGCTTAATAGAACGGACCTATGGCTACACCTTC.

The chain has TRBV2 and TRBJ2-2; 8 bases are a match to TRBD2. This CDR3 is built from 15 residues. Per germline, CDR1 SNHLY and CDR2 FYNNEI. J was trimmed by 1 base and V by 7 bases; bases with no gene match: 5. CDR3 loop: CASTPTSGNTGELFF. The CDR3 DNA reads TGTGCCAGCACCCCTACTAGCGGGAACACCGGGGAGCTGTTTTTT. Full variable domain (outside the CDR3, taken from reference TRBV2 and TRBJ2-2): EPEVTQTPSHQVTQMGQEVILRCVPISNHLYFYWYRQILGQKVEFLVSFYNNEISEKSEIFDDQFSVERPDGSNFTLKIRSTKLEDSAMYFCASTPTSGNTGELFFGEGSRLTVL.

This clonotype appeared many times. This sequence joins TRBV10-1 and TRBJ2-1; 11 nucleotides align to TRBD2. J gave up 5 bases and V 8 bases, and 2 bases lay outside the gene matches. The CDR3 length is 13 residues. Looked up from germline, CDR1 is WNHNN and CDR2 is SYGVQD (reference sequence). The CDR3 spells CASGGLADNEQFF. CDR3 bases: TGCGCCAGCGGGGGACTAGCGGACAATGAGCAGTTCTTC.

This clonotype was seen a few times. This sequence joins TRBV28 and TRBJ2-7; 13 bases map to TRBD2. The CDR3 covers 14 residues. Unmatched junction bases numbered 6, after V lost 6 bases and J lost 7 bases. Germline CDR1 and CDR2: MDHEN and SYDVKM. The CDR3 loop is CASRPELAGGEQYF. The CDR3 DNA reads TGTGCCAGCAGACCCGAACTAGCGGGAGGGGAGCAGTACTTC. Using reference TRBV28 and TRBJ2-7 for the parts outside the CDR3, the full variable domain is DVKVTQSSRYLVKRTGEKVFLECVQDMDHENMFWYRQDPGLGLRLIYFSYDVKMKEKGDIPEGYSVSREKKERFSLILESASTNQTSMYLCASRPELAGGEQYFGPGTRLTVT.

This clonotype was counted ten times or more. The chain links TRBV7-9 to TRBJ1-2; D not resolved. The CDR3 covers 14 residues. Trimming stripped 11 bases from V and 5 bases from J, with 21 bases between. Germline loops: CDR1 SEHNR, CDR2 FQNEAQ (reference sequence). CDR3 protein: CASLRADLRYGYTF. Written as DNA, the CDR3 is TGTGCCTCCCTCCGGGCCGATCTTCGGTATGGCTACACCTTC. The complete variable domain, with remaining parts taken from reference TRBV7-9 and TRBJ1-2, reads DTGVSQNPRHKITKRGQNVTFRCDPISEHNRLYWYRQTLGQGPEFLTYFQNEAQLEKSRLLSDRFSAERPKGSFSTLEIQRTEQGDSAMYLCASLRADLRYGYTFGSGTRLTVV.

This chain links TRBV7-6 with TRBJ2-5; 10 bases fit TRBD1. CDR1 is SGHVS and CDR2 is FNYEAQ in the germline V gene. V lost 3 bases, J lost 4 bases, and 2 bases stayed unmatched. The CDR3 is 14 residues long. The CDR3 reads CASSFGQGVETQYF. CDR3 sequence (DNA): TGTGCCAGCAGCTTCGGACAGGGGGTAGAGACCCAGTACTTC.

In its sample, this clonotype was seen many times. The rearrangement links TRBV6-5 to TRBJ2-1; D possibly corresponds to TRBD2 (7 bases). Germline loops: CDR1 MNHEY, CDR2 SVGAGI. The CDR3 extends over 17 amino acids. V was pared by 2 bases and J by 4 bases, with 18 bases between. CDR3 DNA: TGTGCCAGCAGTTACAAGCTGCGCGGGGGCAGGTACAATGAGCAGTTCTTC. Translating it yields CASSYKLRGGRYNEQFF.

This clonotype was observed at least ten times. The chain recombines TRBV7-2 with TRBJ1-5, with D uncertain. This CDR3 has 16 residues. Germline V gene sequence: CDR1 SGHTA, CDR2 FQGNSA. V was cut by 1 base and J by 2 bases, with 12 bases left in between. Here the CDR3 reads CASSLVAPHGNQPQHF. The CDR3 DNA reads as TGTGCCAGCAGCTTAGTGGCACCCCACGGCAATCAGCCCCAGCATTTT.

This chain connects TRBV6-5 to TRBJ1-5; no clear D gene. Germline V CDR1 and CDR2: MNHEY, SVGAGI. V was trimmed by 0 bases and J by 3 bases, leaving 3 bases between them. The CDR3 spans 13 residues. Here the CDR3 DNA reads TGTGCCAGCAGTTACTCGATCAATCAGCCCCAGCATTTT. As protein: CASSYSINQPQHF.

There are a few counts of this clonotype. The chain links TRBV5-6 to TRBJ1-6; TRBD1 matches 9 bases. The CDR3 has 14 amino acids. V dropped 4 bases and J dropped 10; count of bases not matched to a gene: 6. Looked up from germline, CDR1 is SGHDT and CDR2 is YYEEEE. CDR3 DNA: TGTGCCAGCAGCCGCGGACAGGGGCTCTCACCCCTCCACTTT. Protein: CASSRGQGLSPLHF.

This clonotype was seen a handful of times. CDR3 DNA: TGTGCCAGCAGCCACTGGGGACCGAACACTGAAGCTTTCTTT. It encodes CASSHWGPNTEAFF. V is TRBV14 and J is TRBJ1-1, with D perhaps TRBD1 (5 bases). The V gene's germline CDR1 is SGHDN and CDR2 FVKESK. The CDR3 is 14 residues long. V shed 3 bases and J shed 1 base, with 9 bases lying between them. Supplemented by reference TRBV14 and TRBJ1-1, the full variable domain reads EAGVTQFPSHSVIEKGQTVTLRCDPISGHDNLYWYRRVMGKEIKFLLHFVKESKQDESGMPNNRFLAERTGGTYSTLKVQPAELEDSGVYFCASSHWGPNTEAFFGQGTRLTVV.

This clonotype was counted between two and nine times. The chain uses TRBV20-1 and TRBJ2-1, with TRBD2 identical over 9 bases. Germline CDR1 is DFQATT and CDR2 is SNEGSKA (reference sequence). The V segment lost 2 bases and the J segment 7 bases; nucleotides outside the gene matches: 12. The CDR3 loop spans 16 amino acids. The DNA of the CDR3 is TGCAGTGCTAGAATGGGAGAGAGCGGGGGGTTAAATGAGCAGTTCTTC. Translating it yields CSARMGESGGLNEQFF.

The rearrangement uses TRBV28 and TRBJ2-1, with 12 bases matching TRBD2. Per the germline V gene, CDR1 is MDHEN and CDR2 is SYDVKM. The CDR3 is 15 amino acids. The V and J ends lost 5 bases and 5 bases, in that order; junction bases with no gene match: 4. The CDR3 reads CASSGLAGLDNEQFF. CDR3 DNA: TGTGCCAGCAGTGGACTAGCGGGATTAGACAATGAGCAGTTCTTC.

V is TRBV7-2 and J is TRBJ1-2; D unresolved. Trimming shortened V by 4 bases and J by 4 bases, and 10 bases separated the two germline ends. The CDR3 sequence is 13 residues long. Germline lookup yields CDR1 SGHTA and CDR2 FQGNSA. CDR3 nucleotides: TGTGCCAGCAGCTCGGGGATCTCCTATGGCTACACCTTC. It yields the protein CASSSGISYGYTF.

J is TRBJ2-3 and V is TRBV11-1, with D tentatively TRBD1 or TRBD2 (5 bases each). The CDR3 is 16 residues long. Trimming shortened V by 4 bases and J by 6 bases, and 20 bases separated the two germline ends. Germline assignment: CDR1 SGHAT and CDR2 FQDESV (reference sequence). This CDR3 is CASSSPEGTPGDTQYF. The CDR3 bases are TGTGCCAGCAGCTCCCCCGAGGGGACGCCGGGGGATACGCAGTATTTT.

This clonotype was picked up many times. The genes are TRBV4-1 and TRBJ1-1; TRBD1 matches at 7 bases. The V gene's germline CDR1 is MGHRA and CDR2 YSYEKL. Trimming cost V 3 bases and J 7 bases; bases outside gene matches: 11. The CDR3 extends over 15 amino acids. For the CDR3, the DNA is TGCGCCAGCAGCCAGCTAGACAGGGTCGGGGATGAAGCTTTCTTT. Amino acids: CASSQLDRVGDEAFF.

Many counts were recorded for this clonotype. V and J are TRBV7-6 and TRBJ2-1; D may be TRBD2 (6 bases). Germline assignment: CDR1 SGHVS and CDR2 FNYEAQ. The CDR3 is 15 residues long. V shed 1 base and J shed 1 base, with 8 bases lying between them. The CDR3 sequence is CASSLVAVSYNEQFF. CDR3 DNA sequence: TGTGCCAGCAGCTTAGTAGCGGTATCCTACAATGAGCAGTTCTTC.

This clonotype came up many times. V gene TRBV7-8 combines with J gene TRBJ1-1; perhaps TRBD1 as D (6 bases). Germline V gene sequence: CDR1 SGHVS, CDR2 FQNEAQ. The CDR3 loop spans 15 amino acids. V lost 3 bases to trimming and J lost 4 bases, with 15 bases between them. The CDR3 region is CASSFPGAQGTEAFF. CDR3 nucleotide sequence: TGTGCCAGCAGCTTCCCGGGGGCGCAAGGCACTGAAGCTTTCTTT.

This clonotype was found a few times. The chain recombines TRBV5-1 with TRBJ1-1; TRBD1 might be the D (6 bases). Germline V lookup: CDR1 SGHRS, CDR2 YFSETQ. This CDR3 has 16 amino acids. V was clipped by 4 bases and J by 1 base, with 17 bases between them. This chain's CDR3 is CASSPPWGTQNTEAFF. CDR3 DNA sequence: TGCGCCAGCAGCCCCCCTTGGGGGACACAGAACACTGAAGCTTTCTTT. Based on the CDR3 plus reference TRBV5-1 and TRBJ1-1, the full variable domain is KAGVTQTPRYLIKTRGQQVTLSCSPISGHRSVSWYQQTPGQGLQFLFEYFSETQRNKGNFPGRFSGRQFSNSRSEMNVSTLELGDSALYLCASSPPWGTQNTEAFFGQGTRLTVV.

This clonotype has more than one count but fewer than ten. J is TRBJ1-1 and V is TRBV7-9; no clear D gene. Germline lookup yields CDR1 SEHNR and CDR2 FQNEAQ (reference sequence). The CDR3 runs 12 residues. V was trimmed by 2 bases and J by 4 bases, leaving 5 bases between them. The CDR3 is CASSLSVTEAFF. The CDR3 coding sequence is TGTGCCAGCAGCTTAAGCGTCACTGAAGCTTTCTTT.

This clonotype was found many times. V usage is TRBV10-1 and J usage is TRBJ2-2; D possibly matches TRBD1 or TRBD2 (5 bases each). CDR3 size: 15 residues. The germline V and J ends were trimmed by 4 bases and 0 bases, with 9 bases remaining between them. Germline-derived CDR1 and CDR2 are WNHNN and SYGVQD (reference sequence). The CDR3 region is CASSVTAANTGELFF. In DNA form, the CDR3 reads TGCGCCAGCAGTGTGACAGCGGCGAACACCGGGGAGCTGTTTTTT.

This rearrangement joins TRBV6-2 or TRBV6-3 to TRBJ2-3; 9 nucleotides agree with TRBD2. The trim removed 7 bases at V and 2 bases at J, leaving 7 bases unmatched. The CDR3 has 15 residues. Germline V gene data show CDR1 as MNHEY and CDR2 as SVGEGT. CDR3 region: CASTLAGGLTDTQYF. The CDR3 DNA is TGTGCCAGCACCCTTGCGGGGGGGCTCACAGATACGCAGTATTTT.

This clonotype was seen repeatedly, ten times or more. The rearrangement links TRBV24-1 to TRBJ1-5; the D is unclear. Germline CDR1 reads KGHDR; CDR2 reads SFDVKD. Trimming left V 3 bases short and J 8 bases short, with 7 bases between. This CDR3 is built from 12 residues. CDR3 region: CATSDGLEPQHF. The CDR3 DNA sequence: TGTGCCACCAGTGATGGGCTAGAGCCCCAGCATTTT.

The chain recombines TRBV12-3 or TRBV12-4 with TRBJ1-4; D remains ambiguous. Trimming took off 3 bases at V and 8 bases at J, with 10 bases between the two ends. The CDR3 has 13 residues. CDR3 in DNA: TGTGCCAGCAGTTTGTCGGGATTAGAAAAACTGTTTTTT. Translated, it gives CASSLSGLEKLFF.

The chain combines TRBV12-3 or TRBV12-4 with TRBJ1-4; 7 bases are shared with TRBD1. The CDR3 spans 15 residues. The trim removed 5 bases at V and 11 bases at J, leaving 14 bases unmatched. The CDR3 sequence: CASSTRGESLRKLFF. DNA of the CDR3: TGTGCCAGCAGTACCAGGGGGGAGTCTCTGCGGAAACTGTTTTTT.

The V call is TRBV11-2, the J call TRBJ1-2, with 7 bases matching TRBD1. The CDR3 is made up of 16 amino acids. The V and J ends lost 5 bases and 4 bases, in that order; junction bases with no gene match: 13. Germline CDR1 SGHAT, CDR2 FQNNGV. CDR3 region: CASSPIRQGGLYGYTF. The CDR3 DNA is TGTGCCAGCAGCCCTATTAGGCAGGGGGGACTCTATGGCTACACCTTC.